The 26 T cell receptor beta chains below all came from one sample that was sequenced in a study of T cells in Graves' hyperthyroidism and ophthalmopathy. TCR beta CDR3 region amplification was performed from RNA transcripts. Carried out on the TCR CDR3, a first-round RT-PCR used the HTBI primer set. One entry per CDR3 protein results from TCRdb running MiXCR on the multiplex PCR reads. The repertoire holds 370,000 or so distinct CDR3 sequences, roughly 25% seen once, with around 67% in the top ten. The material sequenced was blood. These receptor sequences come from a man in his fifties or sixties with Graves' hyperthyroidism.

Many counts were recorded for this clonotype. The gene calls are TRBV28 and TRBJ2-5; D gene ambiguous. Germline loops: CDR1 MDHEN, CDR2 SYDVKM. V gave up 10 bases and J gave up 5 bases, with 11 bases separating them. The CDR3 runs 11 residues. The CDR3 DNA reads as TGTGCCACGGAGAGAGCGGAGACCCAGTACTTC. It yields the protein CATERAETQYF.

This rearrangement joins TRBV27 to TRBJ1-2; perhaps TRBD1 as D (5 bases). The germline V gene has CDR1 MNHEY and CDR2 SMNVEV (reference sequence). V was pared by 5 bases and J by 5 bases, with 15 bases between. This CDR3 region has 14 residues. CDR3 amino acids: CASSPRGGSYGYTF. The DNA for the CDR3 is TGTGCCAGCAGTCCACGCGGGGGGTCTTATGGCTACACCTTC.

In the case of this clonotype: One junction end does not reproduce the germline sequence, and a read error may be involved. The CDR3 here is CASSADSMNTEGFF. The CDR3 coding sequence is TGCGCCAGCAGCGCCGACAGCATGAACACTGAAGGTTTCTTT. The V and J genes are TRBV5-1 and TRBJ1-1; tentatively, D is TRBD1 (5 bases). CDR1 is SGHRS, CDR2 YFSETQ, per germline. This CDR3 has 14 residues.

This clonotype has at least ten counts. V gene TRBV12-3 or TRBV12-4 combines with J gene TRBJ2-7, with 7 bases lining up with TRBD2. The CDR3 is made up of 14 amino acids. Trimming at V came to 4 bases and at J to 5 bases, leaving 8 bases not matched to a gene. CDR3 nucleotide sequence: TGTGCCAGCAGTTCTCACGGGGGGAGCCACGAGCAGTACTTC. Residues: CASSSHGGSHEQYF.

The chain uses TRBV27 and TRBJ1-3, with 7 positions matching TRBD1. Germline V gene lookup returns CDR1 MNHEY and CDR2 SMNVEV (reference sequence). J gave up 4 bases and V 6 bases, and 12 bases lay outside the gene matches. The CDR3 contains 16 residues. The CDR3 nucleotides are TGTGCCAGCAGCCTGACAGGGCTCTTGCTCGGAAACACCATATATTTT. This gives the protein CASSLTGLLLGNTIYF.

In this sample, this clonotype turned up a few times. The CDR3 reads CATSDFGGGTDTQYF. The DNA of the CDR3 is TGTGCCACCAGTGATTTCGGGGGAGGCACAGATACGCAGTATTTT. V and J are TRBV24-1 and TRBJ2-3, with D possibly being TRBD2 (6 bases). CDR1 is KGHDR and CDR2 is SFDVKD in the germline V gene. CDR3 length: 15 residues. V shed 1 base and J shed 1 base, with 8 bases lying between them.

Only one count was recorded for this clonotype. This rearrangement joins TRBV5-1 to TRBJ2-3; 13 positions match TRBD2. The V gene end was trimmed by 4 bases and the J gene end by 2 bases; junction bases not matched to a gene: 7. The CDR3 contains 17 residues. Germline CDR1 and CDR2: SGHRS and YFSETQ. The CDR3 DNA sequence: TGCGCCAGCAGCCCTCGACTAGCGGGAGGCCTCACAGATACGCAGTATTTT. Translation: CASSPRLAGGLTDTQYF.

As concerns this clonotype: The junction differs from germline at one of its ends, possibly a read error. As DNA, the CDR3 is TGTGCCAGCAGAGTGAGGGGGCGGAACACTGAAGGTTTCTTT. It codes for CASRVRGRNTEGFF. The chain recombines TRBV6-1 with TRBJ1-1, with 7 bases fitting TRBD1. The length of the CDR3 is 14 residues. Germline V gives CDR1 MNHNS, CDR2 SASEGT.

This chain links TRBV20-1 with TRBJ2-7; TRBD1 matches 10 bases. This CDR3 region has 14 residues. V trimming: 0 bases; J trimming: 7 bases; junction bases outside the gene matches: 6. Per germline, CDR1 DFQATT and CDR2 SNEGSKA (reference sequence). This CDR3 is CSARDWTGGWEQYF. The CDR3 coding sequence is TGCAGTGCTAGAGATTGGACAGGGGGATGGGAGCAGTACTTC.

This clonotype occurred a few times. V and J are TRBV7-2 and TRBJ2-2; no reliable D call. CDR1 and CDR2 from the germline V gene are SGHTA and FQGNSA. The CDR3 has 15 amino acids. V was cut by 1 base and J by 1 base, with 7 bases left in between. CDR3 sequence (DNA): TGTGCCAGCAGCTTAGGAGGAGTGAACACCGGGGAGCTGTTTTTT. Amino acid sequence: CASSLGGVNTGELFF.

CDR3: CASSLSGRNYNEQFF. The CDR3 nucleotides are TGTGCCAGCAGCCTTAGCGGGAGAAATTACAATGAGCAGTTCTTC. V usage is TRBV11-2 and J usage is TRBJ2-1; 9 bases align to TRBD2. The V and J ends lost 5 bases and 4 bases, in that order; junction bases with no gene match: 6. Germline CDR1 and CDR2: SGHAT and FQNNGV. This CDR3 has 15 amino acids. Full variable domain (rest looked up from reference TRBV11-2 and TRBJ2-1): EAGVAQSPRYKIIEKRQSVAFWCNPISGHATLYWYQQILGQGPKLLIQFQNNGVVDDSQLPKDRFSAERLKGVDSTLKIQPAKLEDSAVYLCASSLSGRNYNEQFFGPGTRLTVL.

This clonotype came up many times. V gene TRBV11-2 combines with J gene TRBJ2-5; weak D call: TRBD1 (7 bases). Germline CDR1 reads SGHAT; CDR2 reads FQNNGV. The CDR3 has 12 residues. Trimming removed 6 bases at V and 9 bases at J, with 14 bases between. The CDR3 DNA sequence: TGTGCCAGCAGTTCCTCAGGGGGGCCCCAGTACTTC. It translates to CASSSSGGPQYF.

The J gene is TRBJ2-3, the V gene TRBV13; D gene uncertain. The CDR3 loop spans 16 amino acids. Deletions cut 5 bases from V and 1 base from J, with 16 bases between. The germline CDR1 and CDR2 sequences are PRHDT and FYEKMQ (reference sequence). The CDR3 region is CASSPDTPGGTDTQYF. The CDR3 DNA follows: TGTGCCAGCAGCCCTGATACCCCAGGAGGCACAGATACGCAGTATTTT.

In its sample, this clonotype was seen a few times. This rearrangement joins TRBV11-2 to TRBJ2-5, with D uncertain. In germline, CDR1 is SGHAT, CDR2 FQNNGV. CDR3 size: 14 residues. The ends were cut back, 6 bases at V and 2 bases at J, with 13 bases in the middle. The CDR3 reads CASRGTITQETQYF. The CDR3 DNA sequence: TGTGCCAGCAGGGGTACAATTACTCAAGAGACCCAGTACTTC.

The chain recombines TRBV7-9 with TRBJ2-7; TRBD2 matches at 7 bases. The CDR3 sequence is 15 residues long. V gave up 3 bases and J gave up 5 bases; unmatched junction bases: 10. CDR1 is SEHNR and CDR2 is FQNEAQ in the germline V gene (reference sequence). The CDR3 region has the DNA TGTGCCAGCAGCTTTGGGGGGAGGGGAGGCCACGAGCAGTACTTC. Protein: CASSFGGRGGHEQYF.

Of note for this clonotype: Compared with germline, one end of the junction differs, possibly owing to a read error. The CDR3 sequence is CASSSLLTGGAGRTATQYF. The CDR3 nucleotides read TGTGCCAGCAGCTCCCTCTTGACAGGGGGCGCGGGGAGGACAGCTACGCAGTATTTT. This sequence joins TRBV5-5 and TRBJ2-3, with 10 bases lining up with TRBD1. The CDR3 contains 19 residues. Germline loops: CDR1 SGHKS, CDR2 YYEKEE (reference sequence). Based on the CDR3 plus reference TRBV5-5 and TRBJ2-3, the full variable domain is DAGVTQSPTHLIKTRGQQVTLRCSPISGHKSVSWYQQVLGQGPQFIFQYYEKEERGRGNFPDRFSARQFPNYSSELNVNALLLGDSALYLCASSSLLTGGAGRTATQYFGPGTRLTVL.

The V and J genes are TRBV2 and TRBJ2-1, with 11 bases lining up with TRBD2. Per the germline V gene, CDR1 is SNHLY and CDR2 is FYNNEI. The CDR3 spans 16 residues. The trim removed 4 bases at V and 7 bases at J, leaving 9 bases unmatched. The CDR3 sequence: CASSGLAGGKGNEQFF. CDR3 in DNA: TGTGCCAGCAGTGGGCTAGCGGGAGGTAAGGGAAATGAGCAGTTCTTC.

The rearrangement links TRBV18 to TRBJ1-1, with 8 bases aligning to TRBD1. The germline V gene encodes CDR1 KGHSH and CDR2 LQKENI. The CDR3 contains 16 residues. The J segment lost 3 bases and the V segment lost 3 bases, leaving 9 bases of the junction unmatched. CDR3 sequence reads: CASSPQDRVSYTEAFF. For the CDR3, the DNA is TGTGCCAGCTCACCCCAGGACAGGGTGAGTTACACTGAAGCTTTCTTT.

In DNA form, the CDR3 reads TGTGCCAGCAGTGTCCGGGACAGCCATAATTCACCCCTCCACTTT. It is translated as CASSVRDSHNSPLHF. The chain employs TRBV9 and TRBJ1-6; 7 bases are a match to TRBD1. The V gene's germline CDR1 is SGDLS and CDR2 YYNGEE. The V and J ends lost 5 bases and 5 bases, in that order; junction bases with no gene match: 7. The CDR3 has 15 amino acids.

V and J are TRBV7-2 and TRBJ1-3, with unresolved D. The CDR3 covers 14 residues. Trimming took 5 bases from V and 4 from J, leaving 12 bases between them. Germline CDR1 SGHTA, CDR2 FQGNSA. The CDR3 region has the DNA TGTGCCAGCAGCCTCGGGCCAGGCGGAAACACCATATATTTT. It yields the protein CASSLGPGGNTIYF.

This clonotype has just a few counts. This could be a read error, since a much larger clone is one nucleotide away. CDR3 in amino acids: CASSLEQHSYEQYF. CDR3 sequence (DNA): TGTGCCAGCAGCTTAGAACAGCACTCCTACGAGCAGTACTTC. The chain uses TRBV7-2 and TRBJ2-7; D is undetermined. The germline V and J ends were trimmed by 1 base and 0 bases, with 7 bases remaining between them. Germline assignment: CDR1 SGHTA and CDR2 FQGNSA. The CDR3 runs to 14 residues.

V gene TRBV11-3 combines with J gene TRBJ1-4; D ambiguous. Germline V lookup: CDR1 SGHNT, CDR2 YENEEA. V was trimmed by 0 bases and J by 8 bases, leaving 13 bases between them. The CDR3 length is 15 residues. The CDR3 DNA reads TGTGCCAGCAGCTTAGAGTCTGGGTTAGGAGAAAAACTGTTTTTT. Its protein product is CASSLESGLGEKLFF.

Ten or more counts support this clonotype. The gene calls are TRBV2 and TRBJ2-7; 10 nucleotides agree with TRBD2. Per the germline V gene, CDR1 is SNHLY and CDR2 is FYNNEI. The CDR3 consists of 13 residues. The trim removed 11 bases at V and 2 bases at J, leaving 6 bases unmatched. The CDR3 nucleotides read TGTGCCTGGAGGACTAGCGGTACCTACGAGCAGTACTTC. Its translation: CAWRTSGTYEQYF.

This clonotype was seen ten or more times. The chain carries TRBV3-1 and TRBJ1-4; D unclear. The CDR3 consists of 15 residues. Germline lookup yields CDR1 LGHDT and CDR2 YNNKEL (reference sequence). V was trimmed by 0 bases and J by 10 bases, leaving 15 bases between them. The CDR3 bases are TGTGCCAGCAGCCAAGACTGGGCAGGCGGCGGAAAACTGTTTTTT. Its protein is CASSQDWAGGGKLFF. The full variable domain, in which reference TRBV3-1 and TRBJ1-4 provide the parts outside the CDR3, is DTAVSQTPKYLVTQMGNDKSIKCEQNLGHDTMYWYKQDSKKFLKIMFSYNNKELIINETVPNRFSPKSPDKAHLNLHINSLELGDSAVYFCASSQDWAGGGKLFFGSGTQLSVL.

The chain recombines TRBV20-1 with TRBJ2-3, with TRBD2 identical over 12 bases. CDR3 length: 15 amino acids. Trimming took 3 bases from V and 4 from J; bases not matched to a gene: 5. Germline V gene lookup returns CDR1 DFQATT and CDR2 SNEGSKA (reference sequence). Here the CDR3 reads CSASGASGRADTQYF. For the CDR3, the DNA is TGCAGTGCTAGTGGGGCTAGCGGGAGGGCAGATACGCAGTATTTT.

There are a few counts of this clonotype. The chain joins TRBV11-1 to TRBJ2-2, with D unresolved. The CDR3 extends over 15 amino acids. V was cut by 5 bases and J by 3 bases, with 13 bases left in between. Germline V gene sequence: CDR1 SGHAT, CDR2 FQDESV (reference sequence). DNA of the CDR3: TGTGCCAGCAGCCCCACGCCCGCCGACACCGGGGAGCTGTTTTTT. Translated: CASSPTPADTGELFF.